This TCR beta chain was sequenced during a study of OX40 agonist ivuxolimab in advanced cancers. Broadly, across the study: Ivuxolimab was an agonistic, fully human IgG2 monoclonal antibody directed against OX40 (CD134), a costimulatory receptor. Intravenous ivuxolimab was administered to patients every 2 weeks at six dose levels: 0.01, 0.1, 0.3, 1.5, 3 and 10 mg/kg. Of the approximately 54 patients in dose escalation, some 20 had hepatocellular carcinoma, roughly 15 had melanoma, 9 had renal cell carcinoma and 9 had head and neck cancer. In the dose-escalation cohort, 82.7% of patients were male, and the mean age was around 60 years, with a range of roughly 23 to 85. Patients were allowed to have had prior anti-PD-1, anti-PD-L1 or anti-CTLA-4 therapy, and approximately 41% of the dose-escalation patients had previously received checkpoint inhibitors. Three dose-escalation patients achieved partial responses, one with hepatocellular carcinoma and two with cutaneous melanoma. Peripheral TCRbeta sequencing aimed to test whether ivuxolimab altered TCR sequence diversity and caused clonal T-cell expansion. The monotherapy dose-escalation portion (N = 52 patients) of the phase I ivuxolimab trial is reported in the paper.

The cysteine opens and the phenylalanine closes a CDR3 of 15 amino acids. CDR3 DNA only is kept here, 45 bases in frame from base 1. The junction shows trimming of 5 bases on V and 2 bases on J, and the gene matches do not reach 6 bases of it. According to the germline V gene, CDR1 reads SGHTA and CDR2 reads FQGTGA. In the case of this clone: Its antigen is currently not known. One base away there is no much larger clone; base qualities are not given.

The paper's findings and limits, for the study overall: At doses from 0.1 to 3.0 mg/kg, clonal expansion was seen in both CD4+ and CD8+ blood T cells between baseline and week 6. After ivuxolimab, more expanded clones were found on average in CD8+ T cells than in CD4+ T cells. Which antigens the clonally expanded peripheral T cells were specific for was not determined. In the 0.1-3.0 mg/kg groups, partial responders were among the patients with the lowest normalized peripheral clonal expansion, particularly in CD8+ T cells. Low levels of normalized T-cell clonal expansion were also shown by some nonresponding patients.

Genomic DNA was extracted from sorted cells for sequencing of the TCRbeta CDR3 region. TCRbeta CDR3 regions were sequenced using the immunoSEQ Assay. TCRdb re-hosts the immuneACCESS table, in-frame sequences only. Its copies lack some clones; in the studies checked, an unresolved V gene accounts for under half of them, and the cause for the rest is not known. For this sample the table gives about 19,000 clones, of which about 80% were detected only once. The ten largest clonotypes hold 14% of the sample. Patients with autoimmune disease history or receiving systemic immunosuppression were excluded from the trial. Peripheral blood for TCR sequencing was collected from all dose cohorts at baseline, on cycle 4 day 1, and on cycle 7 day 1. The samples were taken from a phase I, first-in-human, multicenter, open-label dose-escalation trial of ivuxolimab. The trial enrolled adults with locally advanced or metastatic head and neck squamous cell, hepatocellular, melanoma or renal cell carcinoma. Before TCR sequencing, CD4+ T cells and CD8+ T cells were sorted from peripheral blood as separate populations.

This clonotype originated in an adult with an advanced solid tumor such as melanoma, head and neck, liver or kidney cancer. The sequenced sample was CD4+ or CD8+ T cells sorted from blood, obtained in a trial of the OX40 agonist ivuxolimab. Recombination joined TRBV7-3 with TRBJ2-5; 9 middle bases align to TRBD1. The DNA sequence is given as TGTGCCAGCAGCATGGGACAGGGTTGGCAAGAGACCCAGTACTTC. The translation is CASSMGQGWQETQYF. This CDR3, with the reference TRBV7-3 and TRBJ2-5 proteins standing in past its ends, gives the full variable domain GAGVSQTPSNKVTEKGKYVELRCDPISGHTALYWYRQSLGQGPEFLIYFQGTGAADDSGLPNDRFFAVRPEGSVSTLKIQRTERGDSAVYLCASSMGQGWQETQYFGPGTRLLVL.